This T cell receptor (beta chain) was observed in a study of OX40 agonist ivuxolimab in advanced cancers. Across the study: Therapy given before enrollment (anti-PD-1, anti-PD-L1 or anti-CTLA-4) was allowed, and 35% to 45% had some.

Libraries were prepared by immunoSEQ multiplex PCR; TCRdb keeps only in-frame clonotypes and omits some of them. This sample carries over 5,000 clones, about three quarters of them seen once, and the ten largest clones take approximately 25%. Study results and caveats: Blood T cells, both CD4+ and CD8+, expanded clonally by week 6 at 0.1 to 3.0 mg/kg.

As concerns this clone: Its antigen is as yet unknown. Sequence at one end of the junction differs from germline and may be a read error.

The germline V gene encodes CDR1 SGHKS and CDR2 YYEKEE (reference sequence). The CDR3 has 14 amino acids. The material sequenced was CD4+ or CD8+ T cells sorted from blood, taken in a trial of the OX40 agonist ivuxolimab. The TCR comes from an adult with an advanced solid tumor such as melanoma, head and neck, liver or kidney cancer. V is TRBV5-5 and J is TRBJ1-4; D is uncertain. CDR3 protein: CASSPGESKEKLFF. CDR3 DNA sequence: TGTGCCAGCAGCCCCGGAGAGTCTAAGGAAAAACTGTTTTTT. Variable domain in full (rest from reference TRBV5-5 and TRBJ1-4): DAGVTQSPTHLIKTRGQQVTLRCSPISGHKSVSWYQQVLGQGPQFIFQYYEKEERGRGNFPDRFSARQFPNYSSELNVNALLLGDSALYLCASSPGESKEKLFFGSGTQLSVL.